This record looks at one T cell receptor beta chain sequence and its context. This record comes from a study of monozygotic twins with inflammatory bowel disease. This CDR3 region has 16 residues. Germline V lookup: CDR1 SGHTA, CDR2 FQGNSA. After re-calling the 5' RACE reads, TCRdb lists one entry per CDR3 protein, DNA absent. The sample totals some 450,000 distinct CDR3 sequences. What was sequenced was blood. V usage is TRBV7-2 and J usage is TRBJ2-3; TCRdb's D call, TRBD2, is unchecked because there is no DNA. This TCR was sampled from a human donor with ulcerative colitis or Crohn's disease, or a healthy co-twin of an affected twin (not recorded which). CDR3 region: CASSLRPSGGVDTQYF.